This T cell receptor beta chain was identified during a study of radiotherapy plus CTLA-4 blockade in lung cancer. Study context: For 18% of patients, objective responses occurred, and about 30% had disease control.

General study results and limits: In blood, TCR clones derived from the tumor expanded after radiotherapy plus ipilimumab.

The protocol was immunoSEQ multiplex PCR, while the TCRdb copy is restricted to in-frame clones and leaves out a portion. There are about 53,000 clones in the sample; 70% to 90% occur only once, and around 4.9% lies in the top ten. Germline V gene data show CDR1 as LNHDA and CDR2 as SQIVND (reference sequence). The CDR3 loop spans 11 amino acids. J lost 6 bases, V lost 8 bases, and 4 bases had no gene match. About this clone: Its antigen is still unknown.

The sequenced sample was peripheral blood, obtained from a patient treated with radiotherapy plus ipilimumab. This sequence joins TRBV19 and TRBJ2-7, with TRBD2 matching 7 bases. This receptor was taken from a human donor with non-small cell lung cancer whose response to radiotherapy plus ipilimumab could not be evaluated. CDR3 amino acids: CASSAGVEQYF. The CDR3 bases are TGTGCCAGTTCCGCGGGAGTCGAGCAGTACTTC.